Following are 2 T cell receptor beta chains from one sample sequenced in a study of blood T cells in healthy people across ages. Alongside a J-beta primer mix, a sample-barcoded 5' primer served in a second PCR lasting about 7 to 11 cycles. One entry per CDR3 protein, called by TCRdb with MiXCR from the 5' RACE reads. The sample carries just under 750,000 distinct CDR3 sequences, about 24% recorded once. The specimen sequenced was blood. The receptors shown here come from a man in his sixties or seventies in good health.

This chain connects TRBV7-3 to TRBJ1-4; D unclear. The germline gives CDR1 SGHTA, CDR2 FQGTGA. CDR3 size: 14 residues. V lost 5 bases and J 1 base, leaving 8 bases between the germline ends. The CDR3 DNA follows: TGTGCCAGCAGCCCCGACGGAACTAATGAAAAACTGTTTTTT. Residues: CASSPDGTNEKLFF.

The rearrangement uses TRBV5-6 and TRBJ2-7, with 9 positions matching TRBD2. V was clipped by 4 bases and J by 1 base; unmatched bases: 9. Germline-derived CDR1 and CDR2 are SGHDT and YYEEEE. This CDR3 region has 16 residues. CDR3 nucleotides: TGTGCCAGCAGCGGTAATCTAGCGGGATGGTCCTACGAGCAGTACGTC. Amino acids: CASSGNLAGWSYEQYV.